This TCR beta chain comes out of a study of ipilimumab plus nivolumab after autologous stem cell transplantation. On the study more broadly: A median of roughly eight nivolumab and four to six ipilimumab doses were given. Study results and caveats: TCR repertoire, Treg phenotype and gut microbiota reportedly support more study of this approach.

Method: immunoSEQ multiplex PCR; TCRdb's copy keeps in-frame clones and lacks some. The sample includes under 2,500 clones, over 85% seen only once; the top ten take approximately 1.8%. The germline V gene has CDR1 SNHLY and CDR2 FYNNEI. CDR3 size: 16 residues. Trimming shortened V by 6 bases and J by 2 bases, and 18 bases separated the two germline ends. Starting 14 to 28 days after autologous transplant, ipilimumab 1 mg/kg was given. Through week 26, nivolumab 3 mg/kg IV was given weeks 1, 4, 7, 10, then biweekly. Concerning this clone: Its antigen is currently unknown.

Sequences were derived from PBMCs, sampled in a trial of ipilimumab plus nivolumab as post-transplant consolidation. This TCR came from a male donor with primary mediastinal lymphoma. This sequence joins TRBV2 and TRBJ2-3; D not certain. As DNA, the CDR3 is TGTGCCAGCAGCGGTTTGATAATCGGGCACACAGATACGCAGTATTTT. Translation: CASSGLIIGHTDTQYF.